A single sample is the source of the 24 T cell receptor beta chains below, sequenced in a study of identical twins. TCRdb re-analysed the 5' RACE reads in MiXCR, keeping a single row per CDR3 protein. The sample lists over 200,000 distinct CDR3 sequences; roughly 10% were seen once. Input material: memory T cells sorted from blood. The source is a man aged 50 to 60 in good health.

This clonotype was seen repeatedly, ten times or more. The CDR3 DNA sequence: TGTGCCAGCAGCTTGGGGGGGGGGTCGGAGACCCAGTACTTC. Translation: CASSLGGGSETQYF. This chain joins TRBV5-5 and TRBJ2-5, with 7 bases matching TRBD2. The germline V gene has CDR1 SGHKS and CDR2 YYEKEE (reference sequence). This CDR3 is built from 14 residues. The J segment lost 5 bases and the V segment lost 0 bases, leaving 4 bases of the junction unmatched.

Regarding this clonotype: Since a much larger clone is just one base distant, this may be a read error. The chain employs TRBV10-3 and TRBJ2-1; D unclear. Trimming took off 4 bases at V and 5 bases at J, with 6 bases between the two ends. In germline, CDR1 is ENHRY, CDR2 SYGVKD. The CDR3 covers 12 residues. The CDR3 bases are TGTGCCATCAGTGCGTCCCACAATGAGCAGTTCTTC. Residues: CAISASHNEQFF.

This clonotype was counted between two and nine times. The gene calls are TRBV11-2 and TRBJ2-2; 15 bases agree with TRBD2. The CDR3 is 19 amino acids. Germline V gene lookup returns CDR1 SGHAT and CDR2 FQNNGV. V shed 2 bases and J 0 bases; nucleotides not matched to a gene: 4. DNA for the CDR3: TGTGCCAGCAGCTTATTCGGGACTAGCGGGAGGTCGAACACCGGGGAGCTGTTTTTT. This sequence encodes CASSLFGTSGRSNTGELFF. Based on the CDR3 plus reference TRBV11-2 and TRBJ2-2, the full variable domain is EAGVAQSPRYKIIEKRQSVAFWCNPISGHATLYWYQQILGQGPKLLIQFQNNGVVDDSQLPKDRFSAERLKGVDSTLKIQPAKLEDSAVYLCASSLFGTSGRSNTGELFFGEGSRLTVL.

This clonotype has a handful of counts. The chain couples TRBV20-1 to TRBJ2-7; D remains ambiguous. CDR1 and CDR2 from the germline V gene are DFQATT and SNEGSKA (reference sequence). The length of the CDR3 is 15 residues. V was pared by 2 bases and J by 4 bases, with 18 bases between. CDR3: CSARLQGRPQYEQYF. The CDR3 DNA follows: TGCAGTGCTAGACTACAAGGCAGGCCGCAATACGAGCAGTACTTC.

This clonotype was seen many times. J is TRBJ2-5 and V is TRBV29-1; D might be TRBD1 or TRBD2, each matching 5 bases. Trimming took off 0 bases at V and 4 bases at J, with 6 bases between the two ends. Germline assignment: CDR1 SQVTM and CDR2 ANQGSEA. The CDR3 covers 12 residues. CDR3 loop: CSVEDGTETQYF. The CDR3 DNA sequence: TGCAGCGTTGAAGACGGGACAGAGACCCAGTACTTC.

This clonotype was counted a few times. The chain has TRBV6-5 and TRBJ2-2, with D unclear. The CDR3 runs 15 residues. The V and J ends lost 0 bases and 7 bases respectively, with 12 bases between them. The germline V gene encodes CDR1 MNHEY and CDR2 SVGAGI. The DNA for the CDR3 is TGTGCCAGCAGTTACTCCACTGGTTTGGTCGGGGAGCTGTTTTTT. It translates to CASSYSTGLVGELFF.

This clonotype was picked up many times. The gene calls are TRBV7-8 and TRBJ2-5; D is unclear. CDR3 length: 14 residues. Trimming removed 1 base from V and 4 bases from J, with 10 bases in between. The germline V gene encodes CDR1 SGHVS and CDR2 FQNEAQ. Here the CDR3 reads CASSLGPALETQYF. The CDR3, as DNA: TGTGCCAGCAGCTTAGGACCAGCTCTAGAGACCCAGTACTTC.

Ten or more counts support this clonotype. The V and J genes are TRBV7-2 and TRBJ2-3, with D uncertain. This CDR3 spans 16 amino acids. The germline V gene encodes CDR1 SGHTA and CDR2 FQGNSA. Between the trimmed V and J ends, which lost 6 bases and 1 base, there was a span of 17 bases. Here the CDR3 DNA reads TGTGCCAGCAGTCTAGATAGGGCAGAAGGCACAGATACGCAGTATTTT. Translating gives CASSLDRAEGTDTQYF.

CDR3 sequence (DNA): TGTGCCACCAGTGATGTACAGGGGGCTAACTATGGCTACACCTTC. It specifies CATSDVQGANYGYTF. The chain recombines TRBV24-1 with TRBJ1-2; 8 bases fit TRBD1. This CDR3 comprises 15 residues. V shed 3 bases, J shed 0 bases, and the junction held 2 bases outside the gene matches. CDR1 is KGHDR, CDR2 SFDVKD, per germline.

In this sample, this clonotype turned up many times. The V gene is TRBV7-2, the J gene TRBJ1-2; unclear D gene. With 4 bases removed from V and 13 bases from J, the gap between germline ends came to 19 bases. The germline V gene encodes CDR1 SGHTA and CDR2 FQGNSA. The CDR3 loop spans 13 amino acids. Written as DNA, the CDR3 is TGTGCCAGCAGCTCCACACCCCGGGAATCTACCACCTTC. The encoded protein is CASSSTPRESTTF.

This clonotype was observed once. Being one base from a much bigger clone, this may be a read error. The chain recombines TRBV5-1 with TRBJ2-1; 7 nucleotides match TRBD1. This CDR3 contains 17 residues. From germline, CDR1 is SGHRS and CDR2 YFSETQ. CDR3 in amino acids: CVSSLGIISGQHNEQFF. For the CDR3, the DNA is TGCGTCAGCAGCTTGGGCATTATTTCGGGACAGCACAATGAGCAGTTCTTC.

This clonotype has a count of ten or more. The DNA for the CDR3 is TGCAGCGTTGGGGACACCCCAACTAATGAAAAACTGTTTTTT. Amino acid sequence: CSVGDTPTNEKLFF. This sequence joins TRBV29-1 and TRBJ1-4; maybe TRBD1 (6 bases). Germline loops: CDR1 SQVTM, CDR2 ANQGSEA. The CDR3 spans 14 residues. Trimming cost V 4 bases and J 0 bases, with 9 bases left between them.

At least ten counts were recorded for this clonotype. The CDR3 is CAISASSNSYNEQFF. CDR3 nucleotide sequence: TGTGCCATCAGCGCCTCGTCGAACTCCTACAATGAGCAGTTCTTC. V gene TRBV10-3 combines with J gene TRBJ2-1; D unclear. Germline CDR1 ENHRY, CDR2 SYGVKD. This CDR3 comprises 15 residues. V was shortened by 6 bases and J by 0 bases, with 12 bases between the two germline ends.

This clonotype occurred many times. This sequence joins TRBV12-3 or TRBV12-4 and TRBJ2-1, with TRBD1 matching 8 bases. The length of the CDR3 is 14 residues. Germline trimming cut 4 bases from V and 9 bases from J; bases unmatched to any gene: 8. The CDR3, as DNA: TGTGCCAGCAGTTCCCCAGACAGGGGAGGTGAGCAGTTCTTC. Its translation is CASSSPDRGGEQFF.

This clonotype showed up just a few times. This chain's CDR3 is CASSLGPGNSYEQYF. CDR3 DNA: TGTGCCAGCAGCTTAGGGCCGGGGAATTCCTACGAGCAGTACTTC. The chain couples TRBV7-2 to TRBJ2-7; tentatively, D is TRBD2 (5 bases). Trimming took off 1 base at V and 1 base at J, with 11 bases between the two ends. The CDR3 loop spans 15 amino acids. CDR1 is SGHTA, CDR2 FQGNSA, per germline.

This clonotype appeared many times. This chain connects TRBV7-2 to TRBJ2-5, with TRBD2 matching over 13 bases. This CDR3 comprises 15 residues. Germline loops: CDR1 SGHTA, CDR2 FQGNSA. The junction had 5 bases not matched to a gene; V was cut back by 4 bases and J by 6 bases. DNA of the CDR3: TGTGCCAGCAGCTCACTAGCGGGGGGGCCAAAGACCCAGTACTTC. It specifies CASSSLAGGPKTQYF. The whole variable domain, remainder taken from reference TRBV7-2 and TRBJ2-5, is GAGVSQSPSNKVTEKGKDVELRCDPISGHTALYWYRQSLGQGLEFLIYFQGNSAPDKSGLPSDRFSAERTGGSVSTLTIQRTQQEDSAVYLCASSSLAGGPKTQYFGPGTRLLVL.

The sample holds a few counts of this clonotype. The chain is built from TRBV6-1 and TRBJ1-6, with TRBD1 matching 7 bases. The CDR3 is 15 amino acids. With 9 bases clipped from V and 7 bases from J, the junction kept 12 bases outside the gene matches. Germline CDR1 reads MNHNS; CDR2 reads SASEGT. DNA for the CDR3: TGTGCCAGTGCCTTAACCGGGACAGTAAATTCACCCCTCCACTTT. This sequence encodes CASALTGTVNSPLHF.

J is TRBJ2-7 and V is TRBV6-5; the match to TRBD1 covers 7 bases. J was trimmed by 2 bases and V by 0 bases; bases with no gene match: 13. Germline CDR1 and CDR2: MNHEY and SVGAGI. This CDR3 region has 18 residues. CDR3 nucleotides: TGTGCCAGCAGTTACTCGGAGCCACCGGGACAGCGGACCTACGAGCAGTACTTC. Its protein is CASSYSEPPGQRTYEQYF.

V usage is TRBV4-3 and J usage is TRBJ1-1, with D possibly being TRBD1 (5 bases). From germline, CDR1 is LGHNA and CDR2 YSLEER. Trimming left V 5 bases short and J 7 bases short, with 17 bases between. CDR3 length: 14 residues. This CDR3 reads CASSSGGGRGEAFF. The CDR3 region has the DNA TGCGCCAGCAGCTCCGGGGGGGGACGGGGTGAAGCTTTCTTT.

The chain has TRBV10-3 and TRBJ1-1; possible D gene TRBD1, 5 bases. CDR3 length: 14 amino acids. The V end was cut by 3 bases, the J end by 2 bases, with 10 bases between. CDR1 is ENHRY, CDR2 SYGVKD, per germline. The CDR3 DNA follows: TGTGCCATCAGTGAAAGGGGCGGAAACACTGAAGCTTTCTTT. Translated: CAISERGGNTEAFF.

This clonotype was seen only a few times. This chain links TRBV27 with TRBJ2-2; D might be TRBD2 (5 bases). This CDR3 spans 15 amino acids. CDR1 MNHEY and CDR2 SMNVEV come from the germline V gene (reference sequence). V was clipped by 5 bases and J by 4 bases, with 14 bases between them. Here the CDR3 DNA reads TGTGCCAGCAGTCCACAGACTGGAGGCACCGGGGAGCTGTTTTTT. Its protein product is CASSPQTGGTGELFF.

The chain couples TRBV7-2 to TRBJ2-5; D is possibly TRBD1 (5 bases). The CDR3 runs to 15 residues. The germline CDR1 and CDR2 sequences are SGHTA and FQGNSA. Trimming stripped 3 bases from V and 2 bases from J, with 13 bases between. The CDR3 spells CASSFYEQGQETQYF. The DNA of the CDR3 is TGTGCCAGCAGCTTCTACGAGCAGGGACAAGAGACCCAGTACTTC.

At least ten counts were recorded for this clonotype. The J gene is TRBJ1-2, the V gene TRBV9, with D perhaps TRBD1 (6 bases). The ends were cut back, 4 bases at V and 7 bases at J, with 20 bases in the middle. The CDR3 is made up of 15 amino acids. Germline values: CDR1 SGDLS, CDR2 YYNGEE. The CDR3 loop is CASSTGQSSYSGYTF. DNA for the CDR3: TGTGCCAGCAGCACCGGACAGAGCTCTTATAGTGGCTACACCTTC. Full variable domain (outside the CDR3, taken from reference TRBV9 and TRBJ1-2): DSGVTQTPKHLITATGQRVTLRCSPRSGDLSVYWYQQSLDQGLQFLIQYYNGEERAKGNILERFSAQQFPDLHSELNLSSLELGDSALYFCASSTGQSSYSGYTFGSGTRLTVV.

The chain has TRBV11-1 and TRBJ2-5; TRBD1 aligns across 12 bases. Per germline, CDR1 SGHAT and CDR2 FQDESV (reference sequence). V was pared by 5 bases and J by 4 bases, with 14 bases of the junction left unmatched. The CDR3 contains 18 residues. CDR3 in DNA: TGTGCCAGCAGCCCTCCCGGGACAGGGGGCAAAGGGGCAGAGACCCAGTACTTC. Translating gives CASSPPGTGGKGAETQYF. Based on the CDR3 plus reference TRBV11-1 and TRBJ2-5, the full variable domain is EAEVAQSPRYKITEKSQAVAFWCDPISGHATLYWYRQILGQGPELLVQFQDESVVDDSQLPKDRFSAERLKGVDSTLKIQPAELGDSAMYLCASSPPGTGGKGAETQYFGPGTRLLVL.